A single TCR beta chain is shown here with its context. The antigen is unknown. This sample was taken from a study of T cell responses to AZD1222 COVID-19 vaccine. The study, taken as a whole, reports: The span of vaccine-associated CD4 TCRs extended across spike, with dominance at 160-218 and 743-854. At baseline, seropositivity was found in only a handful of AZD1222 recipients.

Generated by immunoSEQ multiplex PCR, the TCRdb table keeps only in-frame clones and is missing some. This table holds about 120,000 clones, approximately 83% found once. Germline CDR1 and CDR2: SGHRS and YFSETQ. The CDR3 spans 14 residues. V dropped 0 bases and J dropped 4 bases, with 10 bases sitting between them. The material sequenced was peripheral blood, taken on day 0 of AZD1222 vaccination. The receptor was derived from an adult in good health. The chain recombines TRBV5-1 with TRBJ1-2; D ambiguous. CDR3 in amino acids: CASSLGADFYGYTF. CDR3 DNA: TGCGCCAGCAGCTTGGGGGCAGATTTCTATGGCTACACCTTC.